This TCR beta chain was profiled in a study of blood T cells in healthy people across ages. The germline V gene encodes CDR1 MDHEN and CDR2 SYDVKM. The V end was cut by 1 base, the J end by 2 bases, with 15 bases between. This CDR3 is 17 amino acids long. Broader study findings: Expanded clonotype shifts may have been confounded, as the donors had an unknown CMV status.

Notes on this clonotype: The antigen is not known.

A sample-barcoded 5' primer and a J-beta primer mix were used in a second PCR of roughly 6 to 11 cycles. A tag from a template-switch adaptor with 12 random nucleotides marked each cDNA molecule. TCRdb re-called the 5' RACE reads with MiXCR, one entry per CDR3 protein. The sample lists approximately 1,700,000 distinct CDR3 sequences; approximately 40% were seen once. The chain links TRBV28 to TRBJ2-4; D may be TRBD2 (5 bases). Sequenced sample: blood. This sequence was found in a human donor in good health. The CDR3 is CASSLYTARVTKNIQYF. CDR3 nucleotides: TGTGCCAGCAGTTTATACACAGCGCGGGTAACCAAAAACATTCAGTACTTC.